This TCR beta chain was profiled in a study of tumor-infiltrating lymphocytes in primary liver carcinoma. Investigators took RNA and DNA out together from 20-30 mg of unsorted bulk tissue. CDR1 is ENHRY and CDR2 is SYGVKD in the germline V gene. The CDR3 length is 17 residues. A constant-region primer served to make TCR beta cDNA from roughly 500 ng total RNA. Amplification in three nested multiplex PCR rounds with slightly modified ARM-PCR gave rise to TCR beta libraries. Forward primers for TRBV1-TRBV30 and a C-beta reverse primer served the first two PCR rounds, at about 9 cycles each. TCRdb recomputed calls from the multiplex PCR reads with MiXCR, one row per CDR3 protein. The sample consists of over 100,000 distinct CDR3 sequences, around 70% of them appearing once. About this clonotype: One end of the junction does not line up with germline, which may come from a read error.

Sequencing was done on a sample of tumor-adjacent normal liver tissue. This clonotype originated in a woman aged 60-75 years with primary liver carcinoma and hepatitis B virus infection. V is TRBV10-3 and J is TRBJ2-1; TRBD2 might be the D (6 bases). In DNA, the CDR3 is TGTGCCATCGACCATGGGGGGAAGAAGGGGAAAATCAATGAGCTGTCCTTC. As protein: CAIDHGGKKGKINELSF.